The 27 T cell receptor beta chains given below trace back to one sample, sequenced in a study of regulatory T cells in long-lasting Graves disease. To make TCR beta libraries, researchers used iRepertoire HTBI primers and Arm-PCR of CDR3 regions. TCRdb passed the multiplex PCR reads through MiXCR, listing each CDR3 protein once. The repertoire holds roughly 700,000 distinct CDR3 sequences, about 30% seen once, with about 40% in the top ten. Time point in this sample: persistent/refractory GD, antithyroid drugs over 5 years with positive TRAb. PBMC-extracted RNA yielded the TCR library. Sequenced here: peripheral blood mononuclear cells (PBMCs), sampled when the disease was refractory, from a patient treated with antithyroid drugs. These receptors all stem from a female donor with Graves disease.

The rearrangement joins TRBV2 to TRBJ1-6; 7 bases fit TRBD1. The CDR3 is made up of 14 amino acids. V gave up 6 bases and J gave up 9 bases; unmatched junction bases: 8. Per germline, CDR1 SNHLY and CDR2 FYNNEI. Here the CDR3 reads CASRAGTEISPLHF. The CDR3 DNA sequence: TGTGCCAGCAGGGCCGGGACAGAAATTTCACCCCTCCACTTT.

This clonotype was detected a few times. This chain connects TRBV29-1 to TRBJ1-5, with unresolved D. The CDR3 runs 13 residues. Germline CDR1 reads SQVTM; CDR2 reads ANQGSEA. V dropped 4 bases and J dropped 0 bases, with 7 bases sitting between them. For the CDR3, the DNA is TGCAGCGTTGGGGAGATTAGCAATCAGCCCCAGCATTTT. Protein: CSVGEISNQPQHF.

This clonotype has more than one count but fewer than ten. The chain uses TRBV27 and TRBJ1-5; D call uncertain. The CDR3 spans 14 residues. Trimming cost V 4 bases and J 0 bases, with 7 bases left between them. Germline loops: CDR1 MNHEY, CDR2 SMNVEV (reference sequence). The CDR3 DNA reads TGTGCCAGCAGTTCCTACTATAGCAATCAGCCCCAGCATTTT. This encodes CASSSYYSNQPQHF.

Only a few counts were recorded for this clonotype. Since a much larger clone is just one base distant, this may be a read error. J is TRBJ1-1 and V is TRBV7-9; D uncertain. CDR1 and CDR2 from the germline V gene are SEHNR and FQNEAQ (reference sequence). Trimming shortened V by 4 bases and J by 3 bases, and 3 bases separated the two germline ends. The CDR3 is 11 residues long. The CDR3 region has the DNA TGTGCCAGCAGCTGGCACACTGAAGCTTTCTTT. Translation: CASSWHTEAFF.

Of note for this clonotype: Just one base apart from a much larger clone, this may be a read error. V gene TRBV6-1 combines with J gene TRBJ1-2, with 8 bases matching TRBD1. This CDR3 is built from 13 residues. With 6 bases clipped from V and 4 bases from J, the junction kept 4 bases outside the gene matches. The germline CDR1 and CDR2 sequences are MNHNS and SASEGT. The CDR3 sequence is CASRGGQAYGYTF. The CDR3 nucleotides are TGTGCCAGCAGGGGGGGACAGGCCTATGGCTACACCTTC.

The V and J genes are TRBV5-1 and TRBJ2-2, with TRBD2 matching over 9 bases. V trimming: 7 bases; J trimming: 1 base; junction bases outside the gene matches: 11. This CDR3 has 17 amino acids. CDR1 SGHRS and CDR2 YFSETQ come from the germline V gene. The CDR3 loop reads CASSVGASGMNTGELFF. The CDR3 DNA reads as TGCGCCAGCTCGGTAGGGGCTAGCGGGATGAACACCGGGGAGCTGTTTTTT.

This clonotype was counted only a few times. The chain employs TRBV20-1 and TRBJ2-5; D is uncertain. V lost 6 bases to trimming and J lost 5 bases, with 7 bases between them. This CDR3 spans 10 amino acids. In germline, CDR1 is DFQATT, CDR2 SNEGSKA (reference sequence). This chain's CDR3 is CSAPGETQYF. For the CDR3, the DNA is TGCAGTGCCCCCGGGGAGACCCAGTACTTC.

This clonotype was counted a few times. The chain carries TRBV29-1 and TRBJ2-5; 8 positions match TRBD1. The CDR3 contains 16 residues. J lost 1 base, V lost 4 bases, and 11 bases had no gene match. CDR1 and CDR2 from the germline V gene are SQVTM and ANQGSEA. Written as DNA, the CDR3 is TGCAGCGTTGGGGGACACGTTACAGGGGGCCAAGAGACCCAGTACTTC. As protein: CSVGGHVTGGQETQYF.

This clonotype was recorded a few times. The rearrangement joins TRBV20-1 to TRBJ2-2; tentatively, D is TRBD2 (5 bases). The V end was cut by 1 base, the J end by 1 base, with 7 bases between. Germline values: CDR1 DFQATT, CDR2 SNEGSKA (reference sequence). CDR3 length: 14 residues. In DNA form, the CDR3 reads TGCAGTGCTAGAGCAAGCGGGAACACCGGGGAGCTGTTTTTT. Translated, it gives CSARASGNTGELFF.

Notes on this clonotype: At one end the junction does not follow the germline gene, possibly because of a read error. The chain carries TRBV28 and TRBJ1-3, with 9 nucleotides matching TRBD1. Germline CDR1 reads MDHEN; CDR2 reads SYDVKM. The CDR3 has 15 amino acids. The CDR3 region is CASRDRGPSGSTIYF. CDR3 nucleotide sequence: TGTGCCAGCAGGGACAGGGGCCCCTCTGGAAGCACCATATATTTT.

This clonotype was detected ten times or more. The chain joins TRBV5-1 to TRBJ1-5, with TRBD1 matching 9 bases. Germline lookup yields CDR1 SGHRS and CDR2 YFSETQ. This CDR3 comprises 15 residues. The ends lost 4 bases at V and 5 bases at J; junction bases unmatched: 7. CDR3 in DNA: TGCGCCAGCAGCGTAGGACAGGGGCGATATCAGCCCCAGCATTTT. Its protein product is CASSVGQGRYQPQHF.

This clonotype was seen at least ten times. J is TRBJ1-4 and V is TRBV3-1; maybe TRBD1 (5 bases). The germline gives CDR1 LGHDT, CDR2 YNNKEL (reference sequence). The CDR3 covers 15 residues. Trimming took off 0 bases at V and 11 bases at J, with 16 bases between the two ends. The CDR3 protein is CASSQEMTAFGKLFF. CDR3 DNA sequence: TGTGCCAGCAGCCAAGAGATGACAGCCTTTGGGAAACTGTTTTTT.

The chain joins TRBV12-3 or TRBV12-4 to TRBJ2-6; 9 bases agree with TRBD1. V was clipped by 3 bases and J by 4 bases; unmatched bases: 7. This CDR3 is built from 17 residues. The CDR3, as DNA: TGTGCCAGCAGTTTCCCGGGACAGGGAGCCGGGGCCAACGTCCTGACTTTC. Protein sequence: CASSFPGQGAGANVLTF.

This clonotype appeared once. Sequence at one end of the junction differs from germline and may be a read error. This sequence joins TRBV5-5 and TRBJ1-4, with TRBD1 matching over 7 bases. This CDR3 comprises 15 residues. The germline V gene encodes CDR1 SGHKS and CDR2 YYEKEE (reference sequence). CDR3 nucleotides: TGCGCCAGCAGCCAACCTACAGGGGTGGCTGAAAAACTGTTTTTT. As protein: CASSQPTGVAEKLFF.

This clonotype was detected ten times or more. The chain is built from TRBV11-3 and TRBJ2-1; a weak D match, TRBD2 (6 bases). Germline V lookup: CDR1 SGHNT, CDR2 YENEEA. This CDR3 has 14 residues. V was clipped by 5 bases and J by 12 bases, with 20 bases between them. The CDR3 coding sequence is TGTGCCAGCAGCCCCGACTCCCAGACTAGTCTGCAGTTCTTC. Translation gives CASSPDSQTSLQFF.

The chain employs TRBV6-2 or TRBV6-3 and TRBJ1-2; maybe TRBD1 (5 bases). This CDR3 contains 13 residues. Between the trimmed V and J ends, which lost 1 base and 6 bases, there was a span of 9 bases. Germline assignment: CDR1 MNHEY and CDR2 SVGEGT. The CDR3: CASSYLRGNGYTF. The CDR3 nucleotides are TGTGCCAGCAGTTACTTAAGGGGAAATGGCTACACCTTC.

The V gene is TRBV20-1, the J gene TRBJ1-5, with 9 bases aligning to TRBD1. Germline V gene lookup returns CDR1 DFQATT and CDR2 SNEGSKA (reference sequence). With 4 bases clipped from V and 0 bases from J, the junction kept 10 bases outside the gene matches. The CDR3 is 17 amino acids. CDR3 nucleotides: TGCAGTGCTACCCGCCCCGGGACAGGGAATAGCAATCAGCCCCAGCATTTT. Residues: CSATRPGTGNSNQPQHF.

This clonotype was recorded a few times. The chain has TRBV10-3 and TRBJ1-1; TRBD1 matches at 8 bases. The germline V gene encodes CDR1 ENHRY and CDR2 SYGVKD. The CDR3 consists of 15 residues. Germline trimming cut 6 bases from V and 1 base from J; bases unmatched to any gene: 7. The CDR3 sequence is CAISRSGGENTEAFF. The DNA of the CDR3 is TGTGCCATCAGCAGGTCAGGGGGCGAGAACACTGAAGCTTTCTTT.

This clonotype came up many times. This chain uses TRBV2 with TRBJ2-5, with D hard to call. The CDR3 loop spans 13 amino acids. CDR1 and CDR2 (germline): SNHLY, FYNNEI. The V end was cut by 0 bases, the J end by 4 bases, with 6 bases between. CDR3 amino acids: CASSEASAETQYF. The CDR3 DNA reads as TGTGCCAGCAGTGAAGCGTCGGCAGAGACCCAGTACTTC.

The rearrangement joins TRBV7-9 to TRBJ2-2; TRBD2 agrees at 10 bases. The CDR3 sequence is 17 residues long. Germline V gene data show CDR1 as SEHNR and CDR2 as FQNEAQ (reference sequence). The V segment lost 1 base and the J segment 5 bases; nucleotides outside the gene matches: 7. The CDR3 region is CASSLVGRTSGTGELFF. CDR3 nucleotide sequence: TGTGCCAGCAGCTTAGTGGGCAGGACTAGCGGTACCGGGGAGCTGTTTTTT.

This clonotype was detected only a few times. The rearrangement joins TRBV10-3 to TRBJ1-2; TRBD1 matches 8 bases. This CDR3 spans 11 amino acids. Trimming at V came to 6 bases and at J to 12 bases, leaving 6 bases not matched to a gene. The germline V gene encodes CDR1 ENHRY and CDR2 SYGVKD. The chain's CDR3 is CAISQDRAHTF. As DNA, the CDR3 is TGTGCCATCAGCCAGGACAGGGCCCACACCTTC.

The V gene is TRBV10-1, the J gene TRBJ2-5, with 11 bases fitting TRBD2. Germline values: CDR1 WNHNN, CDR2 SYGVQD (reference sequence). The CDR3 has 15 residues. The junction had 9 bases not matched to a gene; V was cut back by 7 bases and J by 5 bases. The CDR3 region is CASTVLAGVRETQYF. For the CDR3, the DNA is TGCGCCAGCACCGTACTAGCGGGAGTGCGGGAGACCCAGTACTTC.

This chain uses TRBV3-1 with TRBJ1-1, with D hard to call. V was clipped by 5 bases and J by 1 base, with 14 bases between them. The CDR3 is made up of 15 amino acids. Per germline, CDR1 LGHDT and CDR2 YNNKEL (reference sequence). The CDR3 DNA follows: TGTGCCAGCAGCTCCCGACGGGCTCAGAACACTGAAGCTTTCTTT. It specifies CASSSRRAQNTEAFF.

This clonotype appeared many times. The genes are TRBV11-2 and TRBJ2-7; no clear D. CDR3 length: 12 residues. Germline V CDR1 and CDR2: SGHAT, FQNNGV. Deletions cut 7 bases from V and 3 bases from J, with 10 bases between. CDR3 in DNA: TGTGCCAGCAACCACGGCAGCTACGAGCAGTACTTC. This encodes CASNHGSYEQYF.

Only a few counts were recorded for this clonotype. The gene calls are TRBV20-1 and TRBJ2-3; either TRBD1 or TRBD2 may supply D (5 bases each). Germline V gives CDR1 DFQATT, CDR2 SNEGSKA (reference sequence). The germline V and J ends were trimmed by 6 bases and 4 bases, with 17 bases remaining between them. The CDR3 is 14 residues long. CDR3 nucleotides: TGCAGTGCACTATACAGGTTGAGGGCAGATACGCAGTATTTT. As protein: CSALYRLRADTQYF.

This clonotype has more than one count but fewer than ten. The chain joins TRBV19 to TRBJ1-1, with D possibly matching TRBD1 (6 bases). The germline V gene encodes CDR1 LNHDA and CDR2 SQIVND (reference sequence). Trimming stripped 3 bases from V and 3 bases from J, with 14 bases between. This CDR3 has 15 amino acids. For the CDR3, the DNA is TGTGCCAGTAGTATTGCTGGCAGGGGACACACTGAAGCTTTCTTT. Amino acids: CASSIAGRGHTEAFF. Supplemented by reference TRBV19 and TRBJ1-1, the full variable domain reads DGGITQSPKYLFRKEGQNVTLSCEQNLNHDAMYWYRQDPGQGLRLIYYSQIVNDFQKGDIAEGYSVSREKKESFPLTVTSAQKNPTAFYLCASSIAGRGHTEAFFGQGTRLTVV.

This clonotype was seen a few times. This chain joins TRBV29-1 and TRBJ1-2; D may be TRBD1 (6 bases). This CDR3 contains 11 residues. Germline CDR1 and CDR2: SQVTM and ANQGSEA. V lost 4 bases and J lost 6, with 9 bases in between. The CDR3 DNA is TGCAGCGTTGCCAGGGGAGATGGCTACACCTTC. Translated, it gives CSVARGDGYTF.